Each of the 7 T cell receptor beta chains below was sequenced from the same sample in a study of T cells in Graves' hyperthyroidism and ophthalmopathy. RNA transcripts were the template for amplifying TCR beta CDR3 regions. With the HTBI primer set, the TCR CDR3 went through a first round of RT-PCR. Using its own MiXCR run on the multiplex PCR reads, TCRdb lists one record per CDR3 protein. The table includes 400,000 to 500,000 distinct CDR3 sequences, 14% detected once. The sequenced material came from blood. The receptors stem from a young woman with Graves' hyperthyroidism.

This CDR3 is CASSPRGAPWGNEQFF. CDR3 DNA: TGTGCCAGCTCACCACGGGGGGCTCCGTGGGGGAATGAGCAGTTCTTC. J is TRBJ2-1 and V is TRBV18; D may correspond to TRBD1 or TRBD2 (6 bases each). CDR3 length: 16 amino acids. CDR1 and CDR2 (germline): KGHSH, LQKENI. V was cut by 1 base and J by 7 bases, with 17 bases left in between.

On this clonotype: A junction end diverges from the germline sequence, so it may reflect a read error. V is TRBV12-3 or TRBV12-4 and J is TRBJ2-1; 9 bases fit TRBD2. This CDR3 contains 15 residues. CDR3 DNA: TGTGCCAGCAGTCTAGCGGGGAAATCCTACAATGAGCAGTTCTTC. Translating gives CASSLAGKSYNEQFF.

This clonotype was counted at least ten times. This sequence joins TRBV4-1 and TRBJ1-3; D remains unclear. The germline gives CDR1 MGHRA, CDR2 YSYEKL. The CDR3 length is 20 residues. The V end was cut by 1 base, the J end by 0 bases, with 22 bases between. The CDR3 nucleotides read TGCGCCAGCAGCCAAGGGTTGGGTTCGGCCAGTACCTACTCTGGAAACACCATATATTTT. Its translation: CASSQGLGSASTYSGNTIYF.

The chain has TRBV19 and TRBJ1-2, with D maybe TRBD1 (5 bases). CDR3 length: 17 residues. Trimming took off 2 bases at V and 6 bases at J, with 22 bases between the two ends. Per the germline V gene, CDR1 is LNHDA and CDR2 is SQIVND (reference sequence). The CDR3 protein is CASSIFRSGDRRDGYTF. The CDR3 DNA follows: TGTGCCAGTAGTATATTCCGATCGGGGGACCGGAGGGATGGCTACACCTTC.

This clonotype was observed a handful of times. This chain connects TRBV29-1 to TRBJ2-1; 10 positions match TRBD2. Unmatched junction bases numbered 9, after V lost 6 bases and J lost 4 bases. The germline gives CDR1 SQVTM, CDR2 ANQGSEA. The CDR3 is 15 residues long. The CDR3 protein is CSVLTSGATYNEQFF. DNA for the CDR3: TGCAGCGTCCTCACTAGCGGGGCGACTTACAATGAGCAGTTCTTC.

This clonotype was detected ten times or more. This chain links TRBV9 with TRBJ2-1, with 8 positions matching TRBD2. Germline CDR1 SGDLS, CDR2 YYNGEE. The ends lost 1 base at V and 4 bases at J; junction bases unmatched: 4. This CDR3 is built from 15 residues. The CDR3 reads CASSVYTSGYNEQFF. The CDR3 DNA is TGTGCCAGCAGCGTATACACTAGCGGTTACAATGAGCAGTTCTTC. Drawing the rest from reference TRBV9 and TRBJ2-1, the complete variable domain is DSGVTQTPKHLITATGQRVTLRCSPRSGDLSVYWYQQSLDQGLQFLIQYYNGEERAKGNILERFSAQQFPDLHSELNLSSLELGDSALYFCASSVYTSGYNEQFFGPGTRLTVL.

In this sample, this clonotype turned up many times. The chain employs TRBV5-1 and TRBJ2-3; D remains unclear. This CDR3 is built from 12 residues. Trimming stripped 7 bases from V and 8 bases from J, with 14 bases between. Germline assignment: CDR1 SGHRS and CDR2 YFSETQ. CDR3 amino acids: CASGPEVTTQYF. CDR3 nucleotide sequence: TGCGCCAGCGGCCCCGAGGTAACTACGCAGTATTTT.